A selection of T cell receptor beta chains follows, all from one sample in a study of vaccination effects on CD4 cells after COVID-19. Data came from immunoSEQ multiplex PCR; TCRdb stores just in-frame clones and leaves some out. The repertoire holds 45,000 to 55,000 clones, with roughly two thirds as singletons. Their antigens remain unidentified. Sequences were derived from CD4+ T cells from PBMCs cultured without peptide, sampled after COVID-19 vaccination. All receptors derive from a human donor who received a COVID-19 vaccine. Each CDR3 is given with its conserved first and last residue. A D gene is named only where the DNA matches it firmly. Size is omitted from some rows. Given values are once, few, many or a class for expanded clones.

CDR3aa,CDR3nt,len,v_gene,d_gene,j_gene,abundance
CASRPGLRRDEQFF,TGTGCCAGCAGACCGGGACTCCGGAGGGATGAGCAGTTCTTC,14,TRBV6-5,NA,TRBJ2-1,NA
CASSVTTSGRAADNEQFF,TGTGCCAGCAGCGTAACGACTAGCGGGAGGGCCGCTGACAATGAGCAGTTCTTC,18,TRBV9,TRBD2,TRBJ2-1,few
CASSLPGQGGSPLHF,TGTGCCAGCAGCTTACCGGGACAGGGGGGTTCACCCCTCCACTTT,15,TRBV7-9,TRBD1,TRBJ1-6,NA
CASSIGGGARTGELFF,TGTGCCAGCAGCATCGGCGGGGGGGCTAGGACCGGGGAGCTGTTTTTT,16,TRBV7-6,TRBD2,TRBJ2-2,NA
CASSEGYNYGYTF,TGCGCCAGCAGTGAGGGTTACAACTATGGCTACACCTTC,13,TRBV10-1,NA,TRBJ1-2,few
CASSGAGSYQPQHF,TGTGCCAGCAGTGGAGCAGGGTCTTATCAGCCCCAGCATTTT,14,TRBV27,NA,TRBJ1-5,few
CASSGQLGSYEQYF,TGTGCCAGCTCCGGACAGTTGGGCTCCTACGAGCAGTACTTC,14,TRBV18,NA,TRBJ2-7,NA
CASSLVVSSTQYF,TGTGCCAGCAGTTTAGTGGTTAGTAGTACGCAGTATTTT,13,TRBV12-3/TRBV12-4,NA,TRBJ2-3,NA
CASSLVRPGQGAGEQYF,TGTGCCAGCAGCTTAGTGAGGCCGGGACAGGGGGCAGGCGAGCAGTACTTC,17,TRBV7-8,TRBD1,TRBJ2-7,NA
CASSLRIDEQFF,TGTGCCAGCAGTTTACGAATCGATGAGCAGTTCTTC,12,TRBV27,NA,TRBJ2-1,NA
CASVLAGAVTDTQYF,TGTGCCAGTGTACTAGCGGGAGCCGTCACAGATACGCAGTATTTT,15,TRBV6-5,TRBD2,TRBJ2-3,NA
CASSLAPAGTNYGYTF,TGCGCCAGCAGCTTGGCCCCAGCAGGGACTAACTATGGCTACACCTTC,16,TRBV5-1,NA,TRBJ1-2,NA
CASMQDSNQPQHF,TGTGCCAGCATGCAGGACAGCAATCAGCCCCAGCATTTT,13,TRBV7-9,NA,TRBJ1-5,NA